The clone carrying this T cell receptor (beta chain) came up once. The CDR3 consists of 15 residues. CDR1 is SGDLS, CDR2 YYNGEE, per germline. Trimming cost V 0 bases and J 4 bases, with 11 bases left between them. This record comes from a study of PD-1 blockade in classical Hodgkin lymphoma. Sequenced by immunoSEQ multiplex PCR; TCRdb stores in-frame clones only, minus some. The sample lists 6,900 or so clones, 86% occurring once. Indicated time point: cycle 4 day 1 (C4D1), after 6 weeks of nivolumab. Patients all relapsed after autologous stem cell transplantation, and there was variation in brentuximab vedotin exposure.

The sample in question was peripheral blood mononuclear cells (PBMCs), obtained before the fourth cycle of nivolumab. The rearrangement joins TRBV9 to TRBJ1-3; D not resolved. This TCR was sampled from a human donor with classical Hodgkin lymphoma. CDR3 residues: CASSVEPQAGNTIYF. CDR3 nucleotide sequence: TGTGCCAGCAGCGTAGAACCCCAGGCCGGAAACACCATATATTTT.